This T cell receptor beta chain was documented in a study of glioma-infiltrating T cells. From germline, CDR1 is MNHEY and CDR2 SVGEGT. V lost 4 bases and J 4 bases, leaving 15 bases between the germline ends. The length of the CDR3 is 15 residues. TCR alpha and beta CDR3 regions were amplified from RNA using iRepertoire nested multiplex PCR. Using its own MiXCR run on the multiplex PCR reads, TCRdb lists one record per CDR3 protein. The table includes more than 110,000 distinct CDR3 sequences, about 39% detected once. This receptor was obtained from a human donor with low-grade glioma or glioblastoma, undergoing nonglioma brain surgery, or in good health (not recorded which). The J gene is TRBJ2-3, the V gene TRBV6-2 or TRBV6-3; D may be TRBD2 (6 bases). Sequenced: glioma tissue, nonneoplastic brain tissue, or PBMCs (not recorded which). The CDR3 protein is CASSSGGAGSDTQYF. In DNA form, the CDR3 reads TGTGCCAGCAGTTCCGGGGGTGCGGGGTCAGATACGCAGTATTTT.